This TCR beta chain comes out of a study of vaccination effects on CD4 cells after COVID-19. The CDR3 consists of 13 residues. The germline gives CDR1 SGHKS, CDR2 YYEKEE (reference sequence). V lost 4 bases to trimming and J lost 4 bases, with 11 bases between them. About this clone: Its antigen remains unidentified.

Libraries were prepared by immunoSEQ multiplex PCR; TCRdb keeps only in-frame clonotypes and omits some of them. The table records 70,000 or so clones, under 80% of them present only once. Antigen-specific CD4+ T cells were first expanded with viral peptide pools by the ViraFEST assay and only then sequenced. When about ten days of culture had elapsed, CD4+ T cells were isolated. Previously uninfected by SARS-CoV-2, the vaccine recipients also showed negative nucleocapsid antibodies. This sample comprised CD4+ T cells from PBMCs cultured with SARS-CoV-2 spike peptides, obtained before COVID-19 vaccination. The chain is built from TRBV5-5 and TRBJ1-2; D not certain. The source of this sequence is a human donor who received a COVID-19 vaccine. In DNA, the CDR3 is TGTGCCAGCAGCCTAAGGGTTAGCTATGGCTACACCTTC. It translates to CASSLRVSYGYTF.